These 3 T cell receptor beta chains originate from one sample sequenced in a study of beta chain features in type 1 diabetes. Reverse transcribing all isolated RNA meant expressed TCRB transcripts were sequenced. Produced via immunoSEQ multiplex PCR; TCRdb's table is partial and in-frame only. Altogether 150,000 to 200,000 clones are present, around 8% being singletons, with the ten largest covering about 0.9%. Study-level points and caveats: Shorter TCRB CDR3s, moderately but significantly so, were found in Type 1 diabetes patients in all four CD4+ subsets.

These receptors are not linked to any known antigen. Sequencing was performed on central memory CD4+ T cells from blood. All receptors come from a woman aged 40 to 49 with type 1 diabetes.

The chain has TRBV30 and TRBJ1-1; D is undetermined. Trimming cost V 4 bases and J 6 bases, with 9 bases left between them. The V gene's germline CDR1 is GTSNPN and CDR2 SVGIG (reference sequence). This CDR3 comprises 11 residues. The CDR3, as DNA: TGTGCCTGGACTAGGCCGTCTGAAGCTTTCTTT. Translation: CAWTRPSEAFF.

This clone was found many times. V is TRBV7-2 and J is TRBJ2-7; D is perhaps TRBD2 (5 bases). Per the germline V gene, CDR1 is SGHTA and CDR2 is FQGNSA. The CDR3 totals 14 residues. The germline V and J ends were trimmed by 3 bases and 0 bases, with 9 bases remaining between them. DNA of the CDR3: TGTGCCAGCAGCTTGGACGGGGACTCCTACGAGCAGTACTTC. Translating it yields CASSLDGDSYEQYF.

This clone was found a few times. This chain links TRBV10-3 with TRBJ2-1; 8 bases line up with TRBD1. With V trimmed by 1 base and J by 10 bases, 6 bases remained unmatched. There are 14 residues in the CDR3. CDR1 is ENHRY, CDR2 SYGVKD, per germline. Here the CDR3 DNA reads TGTGCCATCAGTGAGTTACAGGGGGGTGGGGAGCAGTTCTTC. Protein product: CAISELQGGGEQFF.